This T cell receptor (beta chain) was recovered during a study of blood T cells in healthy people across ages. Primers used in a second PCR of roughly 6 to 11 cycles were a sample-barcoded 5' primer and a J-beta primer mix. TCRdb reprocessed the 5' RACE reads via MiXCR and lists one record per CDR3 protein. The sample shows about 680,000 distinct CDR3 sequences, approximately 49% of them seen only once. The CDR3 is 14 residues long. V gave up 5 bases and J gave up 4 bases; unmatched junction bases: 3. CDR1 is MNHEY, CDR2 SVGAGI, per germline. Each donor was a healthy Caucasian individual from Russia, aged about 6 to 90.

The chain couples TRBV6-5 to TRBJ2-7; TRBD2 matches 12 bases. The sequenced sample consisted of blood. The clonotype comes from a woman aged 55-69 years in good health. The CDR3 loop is CASSRGTSGYEQYF. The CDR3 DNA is TGTGCCAGCAGTCGCGGGACTAGCGGGTACGAGCAGTACTTC.